This T cell receptor (beta chain) stems from a study of identical twins (dated by TCRdb to the mid-2010s). Study-wide context: TCR alpha and beta repertoires from monozygotic twins, unrelated adults of various ages and cord blood were deep-sequenced to test whether fetal clonotypes persist. Replicate twin experiments were performed at different times using different library preparation protocols to rule out contamination.

A word on this clonotype: Which antigen it targets is not known. Nothing much larger sits one base from this clone, and base qualities are not available.

All donors were healthy Caucasians. Three pairs of female monozygotic twins, all aged about 18 to 29 years, were included in the twin cohort. RNA for TCR libraries was isolated from peripheral blood mononuclear cells. What the authors observed across the whole study: Invariant T cells such as MAIT and iNKT could partly confound zero-insertion analyses, though diverse VJ usage argued against this for most clonotypes. In beta out-of-frame sequences, excess twin sharing was weaker, because having fewer shared sequences lowered the signal-to-noise ratio. In monozygotic twins, out-of-frame TCR alpha sharing was systematically underestimated by recombination models, although the models agreed with sharing between unrelated individuals. Abundant cord blood beta clonotypes had fewer insertions, young adult naive repertoires showed a similar but weaker trend, and memory repertoires showed no such trend. Because the same donors could not be followed over many years, the conclusions relied on cross-sectional statistical analysis. Compared with coincidental sharing between unrelated individuals, out-of-frame TCR alpha sequences shared between twins had an excess of sequences with low generation probability.

The CDR3 covers 17 residues, taking in both the cysteine and the phenylalanine. Left in the record is the CDR3 DNA by itself, 51 bases read in frame from the first base. Reading the germline V gene gives CDR1 SGHTA and CDR2 FQGNSA. Here V drops 3 bases and J drops 5 bases, and the junction holds 11 bases not matched to any gene. The library came from 5' RACE. Instrument used: Illumina HiSeq 2000. Template switching added a universal primer binding site, and the final cDNA carried a unique molecular identifier that allowed TCR cDNA molecules to be counted accurately. First-strand cDNA for TCR alpha and beta chains was synthesized from specific primers in the conserved constant-segment region. Each cDNA library was double barcoded, with a SMART-Mk sample barcode plus Illumina barcodes, to control for contamination. TruSeq adapter sequences, together with Illumina sample barcodes, were added in two successive PCR steps. The TCR alpha and beta cDNA libraries were sequenced on the Illumina HiSeq platform using custom primers. In the authors' own workflow: MiGEC processed the raw reads to extract unique molecular identifiers, while MiXCR was used to determine the CDR3 positions. For each individual, recombination models were inferred using an EM algorithm with the repgenHMM and IGoR tools. Shared clonotypes were analyzed with the tcR package in R, and sharing was normalized by the product of cloneset sizes. To study raw recombination free of thymic and clonal selection effects, out-of-frame nonproductive sequences were analyzed. TCRdb ran its own pipeline on the public reads, namely fastp trimming at Q25 and MiXCR clone calling, and kept in-frame beta chains. Merged by CDR3 protein, the rows form single entries marked with the most common genes and DNA. The V and J calls and clone size are TCRdb's, not the authors'. A total of about 660,000 distinct CDR3 sequences appear in this sample, less than 10% of them only once. In total, the top ten clones hold 0.98% of the sample.

The same specimen was also included in a second study, on yellow fever vaccine responses in identical twins. Per the second study: The T cell response to vaccination in identical twins was reported by the authors to appear partly convergent and partly personalized. Focusing on identical twins, the study followed the T cell clones that responded to the vaccine, and did so with precision.

Sequencing was done on a sample of PBMCs. The TCR comes from a woman in her late teens or twenties in good health. Rearrangement joined TRBV7-2 to TRBJ2-3, with 10 bases aligning to TRBD2. CDR3 protein: CASSFALAGEGGDTQYF. Here is the DNA: TGTGCCAGCAGCTTTGCCCTAGCGGGAGAAGGGGGAGATACGCAGTATTTT.